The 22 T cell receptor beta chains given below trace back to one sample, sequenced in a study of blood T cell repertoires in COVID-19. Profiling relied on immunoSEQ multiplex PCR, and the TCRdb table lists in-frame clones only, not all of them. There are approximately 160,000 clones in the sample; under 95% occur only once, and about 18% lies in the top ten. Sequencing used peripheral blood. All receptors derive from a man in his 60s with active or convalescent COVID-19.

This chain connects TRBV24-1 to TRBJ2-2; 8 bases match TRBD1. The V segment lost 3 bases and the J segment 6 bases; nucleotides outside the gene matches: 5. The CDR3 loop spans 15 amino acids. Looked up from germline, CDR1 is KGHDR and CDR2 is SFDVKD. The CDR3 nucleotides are TGTGCCACCAGTGATCAGAGACAGGGGCCCGGGGAGCTGTTTTTT. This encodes CATSDQRQGPGELFF.

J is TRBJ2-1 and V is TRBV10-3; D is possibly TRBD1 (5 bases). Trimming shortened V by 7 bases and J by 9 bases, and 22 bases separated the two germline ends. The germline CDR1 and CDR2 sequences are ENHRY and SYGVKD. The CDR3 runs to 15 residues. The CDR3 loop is CAITKSRGDRSEQFF. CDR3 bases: TGTGCCATCACCAAGTCAAGGGGTGATAGAAGTGAGCAGTTCTTC.

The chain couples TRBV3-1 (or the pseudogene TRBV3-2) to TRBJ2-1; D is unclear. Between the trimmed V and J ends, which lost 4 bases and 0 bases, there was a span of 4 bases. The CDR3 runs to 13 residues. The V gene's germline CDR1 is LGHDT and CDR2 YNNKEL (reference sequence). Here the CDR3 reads CASSPSSYNEQFF. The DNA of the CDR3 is TGTGCCAGCAGCCCGAGCTCCTACAATGAGCAGTTCTTC.

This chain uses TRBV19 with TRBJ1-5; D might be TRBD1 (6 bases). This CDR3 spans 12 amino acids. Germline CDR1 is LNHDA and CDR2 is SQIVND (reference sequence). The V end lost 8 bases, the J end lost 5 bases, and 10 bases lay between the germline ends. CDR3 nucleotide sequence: TGTGCCAGTTCTCACAGGGATCAGCCCCAGCATTTT. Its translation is CASSHRDQPQHF.

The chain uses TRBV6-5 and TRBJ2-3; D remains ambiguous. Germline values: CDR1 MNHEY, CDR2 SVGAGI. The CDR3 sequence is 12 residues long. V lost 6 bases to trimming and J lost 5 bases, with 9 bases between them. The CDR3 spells CASRTSGDTQYF. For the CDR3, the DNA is TGTGCCAGCAGAACCTCCGGAGATACGCAGTATTTT.

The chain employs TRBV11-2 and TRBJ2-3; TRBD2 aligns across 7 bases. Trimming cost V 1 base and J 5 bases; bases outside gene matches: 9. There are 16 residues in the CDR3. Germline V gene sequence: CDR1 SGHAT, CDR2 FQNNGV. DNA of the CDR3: TGTGCCAGCAGCTTAGCTGGCGGGAGTTTGGAAGATACGCAGTATTTT. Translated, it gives CASSLAGGSLEDTQYF.

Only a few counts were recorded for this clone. CDR3 in amino acids: CSVVSTGAQETQYF. Here the CDR3 DNA reads TGCAGCGTTGTGTCGACAGGGGCTCAAGAGACCCAGTACTTC. This chain connects TRBV29-1 to TRBJ2-5; TRBD1 agrees at 8 bases. V was pared by 4 bases and J by 2 bases, with 6 bases of the junction left unmatched. Germline V lookup: CDR1 SQVTM, CDR2 ANQGSEA. The CDR3 is 14 amino acids.

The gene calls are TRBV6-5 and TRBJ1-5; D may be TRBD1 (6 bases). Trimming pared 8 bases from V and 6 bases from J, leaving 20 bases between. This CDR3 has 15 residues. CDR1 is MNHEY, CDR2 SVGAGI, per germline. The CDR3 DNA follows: TGTGCCAGCTCAGAGGGACACCCAAGGAGTCAGCCCCAGCATTTT. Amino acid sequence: CASSEGHPRSQPQHF.

CDR3 in DNA: TGTGCCAGCAGCCAATCTAGCGGTACACTCTACGAGCAGTACTTC. This encodes CASSQSSGTLYEQYF. J is TRBJ2-7 and V is TRBV4-2, with 7 bases that match TRBD2. The germline CDR1 and CDR2 sequences are LGHNA and YNFKEQ. The V and J ends lost 2 bases and 3 bases, in that order; junction bases with no gene match: 7. The CDR3 runs to 15 residues.

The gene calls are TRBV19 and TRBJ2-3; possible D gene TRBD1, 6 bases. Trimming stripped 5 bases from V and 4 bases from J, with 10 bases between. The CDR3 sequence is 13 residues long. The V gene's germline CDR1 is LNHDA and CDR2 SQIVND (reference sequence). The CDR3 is CASSFQGPDTQYF. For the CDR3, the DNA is TGTGCCAGTAGTTTCCAGGGGCCAGATACGCAGTATTTT. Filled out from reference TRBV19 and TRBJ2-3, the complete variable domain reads DGGITQSPKYLFRKEGQNVTLSCEQNLNHDAMYWYRQDPGQGLRLIYYSQIVNDFQKGDIAEGYSVSREKKESFPLTVTSAQKNPTAFYLCASSFQGPDTQYFGPGTRLTVL.

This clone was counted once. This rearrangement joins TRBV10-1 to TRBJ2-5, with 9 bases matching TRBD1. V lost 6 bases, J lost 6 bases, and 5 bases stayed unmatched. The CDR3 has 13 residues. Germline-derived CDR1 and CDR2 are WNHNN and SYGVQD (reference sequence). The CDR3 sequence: CASSEQGAQTQYF. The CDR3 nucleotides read TGCGCCAGCAGCGAACAGGGGGCGCAGACCCAGTACTTC.

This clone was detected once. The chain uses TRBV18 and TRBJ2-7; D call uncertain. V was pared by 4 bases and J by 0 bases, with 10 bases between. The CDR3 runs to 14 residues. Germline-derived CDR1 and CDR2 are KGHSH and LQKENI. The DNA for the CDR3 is TGTGCCAGCTCACATAGTTCCGGCTCCTACGAGCAGTACTTC. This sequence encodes CASSHSSGSYEQYF.

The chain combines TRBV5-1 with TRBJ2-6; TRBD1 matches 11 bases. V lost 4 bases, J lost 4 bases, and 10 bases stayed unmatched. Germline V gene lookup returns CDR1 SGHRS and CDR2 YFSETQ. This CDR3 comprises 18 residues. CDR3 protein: CASSVRDRGESGANVLTF. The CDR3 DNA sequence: TGCGCCAGCAGCGTGCGGGACAGGGGGGAATCCGGGGCCAACGTCCTGACTTTC.

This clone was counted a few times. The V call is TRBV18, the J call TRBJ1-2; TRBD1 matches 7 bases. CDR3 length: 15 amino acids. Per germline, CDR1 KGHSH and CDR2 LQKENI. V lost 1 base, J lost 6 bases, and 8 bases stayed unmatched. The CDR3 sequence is CASSPLQGEGDGYTF. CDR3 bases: TGTGCCAGCTCACCACTGCAGGGGGAAGGAGATGGCTACACCTTC.

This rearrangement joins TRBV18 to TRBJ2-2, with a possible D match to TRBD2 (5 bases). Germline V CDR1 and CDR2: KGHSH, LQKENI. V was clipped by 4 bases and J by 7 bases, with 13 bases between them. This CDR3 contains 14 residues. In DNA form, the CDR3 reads TGTGCCAGCTCACTCGGACCCGGGGACGGGGAGCTGTTTTTT. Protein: CASSLGPGDGELFF.

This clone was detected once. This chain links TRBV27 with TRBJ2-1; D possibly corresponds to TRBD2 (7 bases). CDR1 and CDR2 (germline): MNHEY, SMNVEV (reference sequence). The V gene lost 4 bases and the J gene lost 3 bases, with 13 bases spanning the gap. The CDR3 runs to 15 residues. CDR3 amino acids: CASSSQRGHYNEQFF. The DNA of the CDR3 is TGTGCCAGCAGTTCCCAGCGGGGACACTACAATGAGCAGTTCTTC.

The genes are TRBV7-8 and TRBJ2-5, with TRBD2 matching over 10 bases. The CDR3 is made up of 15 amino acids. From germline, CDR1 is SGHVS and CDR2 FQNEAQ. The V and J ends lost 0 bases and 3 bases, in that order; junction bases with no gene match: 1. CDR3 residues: CASSLALAGEETQYF. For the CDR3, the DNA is TGTGCCAGCAGCTTAGCGCTAGCGGGAGAAGAGACCCAGTACTTC. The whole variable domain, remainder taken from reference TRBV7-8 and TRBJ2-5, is GAGVSQSPRYKVAKRGQDVALRCDPISGHVSLFWYQQALGQGPEFLTYFQNEAQLDKSGLPSDRFFAERPEGSVSTLKIQRTQQEDSAVYLCASSLALAGEETQYFGPGTRLLVL.

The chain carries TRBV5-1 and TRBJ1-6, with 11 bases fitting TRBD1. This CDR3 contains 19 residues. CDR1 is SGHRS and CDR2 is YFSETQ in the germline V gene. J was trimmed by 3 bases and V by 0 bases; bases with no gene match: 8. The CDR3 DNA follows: TGCGCCAGCAGCTTGGGACGGGACAGGGGGACCTACTATAATTCACCCCTCCACTTT. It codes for CASSLGRDRGTYYNSPLHF.

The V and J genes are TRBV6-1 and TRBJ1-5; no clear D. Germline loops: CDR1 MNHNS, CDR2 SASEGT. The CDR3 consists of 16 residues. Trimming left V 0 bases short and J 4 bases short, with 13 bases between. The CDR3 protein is CASSEARRAGNQPQHF. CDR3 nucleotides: TGTGCCAGCAGTGAAGCTAGGAGGGCGGGGAATCAGCCCCAGCATTTT.

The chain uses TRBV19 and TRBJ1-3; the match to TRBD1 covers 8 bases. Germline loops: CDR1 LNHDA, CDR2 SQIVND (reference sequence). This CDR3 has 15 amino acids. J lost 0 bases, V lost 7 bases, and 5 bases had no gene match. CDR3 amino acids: CASTDRGYSGNTIYF. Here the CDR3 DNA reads TGTGCCAGTACCGACAGGGGCTACTCTGGAAACACCATATATTTT.

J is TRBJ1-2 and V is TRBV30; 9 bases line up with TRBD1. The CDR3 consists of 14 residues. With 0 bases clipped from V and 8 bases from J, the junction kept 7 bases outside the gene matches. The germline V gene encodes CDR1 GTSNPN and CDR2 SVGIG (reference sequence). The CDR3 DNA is TGTGCCTGGAGTGTAACAGGGGGCGAGGTCGGCTACACCTTC. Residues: CAWSVTGGEVGYTF.

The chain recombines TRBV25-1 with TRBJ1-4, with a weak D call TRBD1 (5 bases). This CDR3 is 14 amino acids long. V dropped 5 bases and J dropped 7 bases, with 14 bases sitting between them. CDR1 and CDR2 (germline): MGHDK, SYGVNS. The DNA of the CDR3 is TGTGCCAGCAGTACAGGTTATTCGAGTGAAAAACTGTTTTTT. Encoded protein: CASSTGYSSEKLFF. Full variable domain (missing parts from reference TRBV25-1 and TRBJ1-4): EADIYQTPRYLVIGTGKKITLECSQTMGHDKMYWYQQDPGMELHLIHYSYGVNSTEKGDLSSESTVSRIRTEHFPLTLESARPSHTSQYLCASSTGYSSEKLFFGSGTQLSVL.